Following are 22 T cell receptor beta chains from one sample sequenced in a study of CD8+CD57+ T cells in acquired aplastic anemia. Individuals selected for sequencing had exhibited CD8+CD57+ cell expansion on flow cytometry. TCR beta VDJ and CDR3 profiles were obtained from a genomic DNA template. TCRdb redid the calling of the reads with MiXCR, one entry per CDR3 protein. The table lists some 180,000 distinct CDR3 sequences, nearly 65% of them singletons, with under 55% in the top ten. The sequenced material came from sorted CD4+, CD8+, or CD8+CD57+ T cells (not recorded which) from PBMCs. These receptors were taken from a human donor with aplastic anemia.

In this sample, this clonotype turned up many times. The genes are TRBV5-6 and TRBJ2-5; no reliable D call. The CDR3 contains 14 residues. The V and J ends lost 0 bases and 2 bases respectively, with 8 bases between them. CDR1 and CDR2 (germline): SGHDT, YYEEEE. The CDR3 sequence: CASSLDGFQETQYF. The CDR3 bases are TGTGCCAGCAGCTTGGACGGATTTCAAGAGACCCAGTACTTC.

The chain links TRBV29-1 to TRBJ1-5; D not resolved. V was shortened by 4 bases and J by 5 bases, with 15 bases between the two germline ends. Germline V lookup: CDR1 SQVTM, CDR2 ANQGSEA. The CDR3 consists of 14 residues. The CDR3 loop reads CSVVVGGPDQPQHF. The CDR3 region has the DNA TGCAGCGTTGTAGTCGGAGGGCCTGATCAGCCCCAGCATTTT.

V gene TRBV10-2 combines with J gene TRBJ2-5; no clear D gene. Trimming cost V 8 bases and J 7 bases, with 14 bases left between them. CDR1 is WSHSY, CDR2 SAAADI, per germline. This CDR3 spans 12 amino acids. The CDR3 nucleotides read TGCGCCAGCTCGGACCCTTTTGGGACCCAGTACTTC. It specifies CASSDPFGTQYF.

This clonotype is medium-sized (0.01 to 0.1%). The CDR3 loop is CASSPKSGGLHEQFF. In DNA form, the CDR3 reads TGTGCCAGCAGCCCGAAAAGCGGGGGACTGCATGAGCAGTTCTTC. The chain uses TRBV11-3 and TRBJ2-1, with 8 nucleotides matching TRBD2. CDR3 length: 15 residues. Germline assignment: CDR1 SGHNT and CDR2 YENEEA. After removal of 5 bases from V and 8 bases from J, the junction contained 11 bases not matched to a gene.

This chain connects TRBV3-1 to TRBJ1-6, with no clear D. V lost 4 bases, J lost 9 bases, and 10 bases lay in between. Germline lookup yields CDR1 LGHDT and CDR2 YNNKEL (reference sequence). The length of the CDR3 is 13 residues. In nucleotides, the CDR3 is TGTGCCAGCAGCCTCAAATCTGCTTCACCCCTCCACTTT. It encodes CASSLKSASPLHF.

The chain's CDR3 is CASSIRDSEGWQYF. CDR3 DNA: TGTGCCAGTAGTATCCGTGACTCGGAAGGATGGCAGTACTTC. This chain connects TRBV19 to TRBJ2-7; D ambiguous. CDR3 length: 14 residues. The germline V and J ends were trimmed by 3 bases and 9 bases, with 18 bases remaining between them. Per germline, CDR1 LNHDA and CDR2 SQIVND (reference sequence).

As for this clonotype: The germline gene is not matched at one end of the junction; a read error may be the cause. The chain recombines TRBV27 with TRBJ1-5, with 7 bases identical to TRBD1. CDR3 size: 14 residues. Germline CDR1 reads MNHEY; CDR2 reads SMNVEV (reference sequence). The chain's CDR3 is CASRHDRVLAAPAF. Written as DNA, the CDR3 is TGTGCCAGCAGACATGACAGGGTCCTAGCAGCCCCAGCATTT.

The chain employs TRBV24-1 and TRBJ2-7; a weak D match, TRBD1 (6 bases). The CDR3 runs 14 residues. Germline-derived CDR1 and CDR2 are KGHDR and SFDVKD. V gave up 7 bases and J gave up 2 bases, with 14 bases separating them. This CDR3 is CATRRTDSTYEQYF. The DNA of the CDR3 is TGTGCCACCAGGAGAACGGACAGTACCTACGAGCAGTACTTC.

CDR3 sequence reads: CASSLDSGQGANGYTF. The CDR3 DNA is TGTGCCAGCAGCTTAGATAGCGGACAGGGGGCTAACGGCTACACCTTC. The gene calls are TRBV7-2 and TRBJ1-2; 11 bases are shared with TRBD1. The V gene end was trimmed by 1 base and the J gene end by 8 bases; junction bases not matched to a gene: 9. The CDR3 loop spans 16 amino acids. Germline loops: CDR1 SGHTA, CDR2 FQGNSA.

This clonotype was found a few times. This chain joins TRBV19 and TRBJ1-5, with 8 positions matching TRBD1. V was clipped by 6 bases and J by 1 base; unmatched bases: 8. Germline V CDR1 and CDR2: LNHDA, SQIVND (reference sequence). This CDR3 contains 16 residues. Here the CDR3 reads CASRENRGESNQPQHF. CDR3 DNA sequence: TGTGCCAGTAGGGAGAACAGGGGGGAGAGCAATCAGCCCCAGCATTTT.

The chain couples TRBV7-2 to TRBJ1-1; the match to TRBD1 covers 10 bases. The CDR3 loop spans 14 amino acids. The germline V gene has CDR1 SGHTA and CDR2 FQGNSA. V gave up 3 bases and J gave up 11 bases; unmatched junction bases: 9. The chain's CDR3 is CASSFAGQGNSAFF. In nucleotides, the CDR3 is TGTGCCAGCAGCTTTGCGGGACAGGGGAATTCGGCTTTCTTT.

CDR3 bases: TGTGCCAGTAGTAAGCGCCCCGAAAAACTGTTTTTT. Protein product: CASSKRPEKLFF. This sequence joins TRBV19 and TRBJ1-4, with D uncertain. Trimming removed 4 bases from V and 8 bases from J, with 8 bases in between. The CDR3 runs to 12 residues. CDR1 and CDR2 (germline): LNHDA, SQIVND (reference sequence).

A few counts support this clonotype. V gene TRBV19 combines with J gene TRBJ1-2; TRBD1 is a possible D gene (5 bases). The V end lost 3 bases, the J end lost 5 bases, and 10 bases lay between the germline ends. The CDR3 has 13 residues. Germline CDR1 LNHDA, CDR2 SQIVND (reference sequence). This chain's CDR3 is CASSIWGDYGYTF. The CDR3 coding sequence is TGTGCCAGTAGTATTTGGGGGGATTATGGCTACACCTTC.

This clonotype turned up a few times. The CDR3 bases are TGTGCCAGTAGCCAACGGGACCGGGATAATTCACCCCTCCACTTT. It codes for CASSQRDRDNSPLHF. The chain combines TRBV19 with TRBJ1-6, with D maybe TRBD1 (5 bases). Germline assignment: CDR1 LNHDA and CDR2 SQIVND (reference sequence). This CDR3 has 15 amino acids. V was pared by 6 bases and J by 5 bases, with 14 bases between.

The V call is TRBV24-1, the J call TRBJ1-5; the D gene is possibly TRBD1 (6 bases). Germline values: CDR1 KGHDR, CDR2 SFDVKD. The CDR3 contains 15 residues. With 3 bases removed from V and 0 bases from J, the gap between germline ends came to 8 bases. The CDR3, as DNA: TGTGCCACCAGTGATGGACAGCATAGCAATCAGCCCCAGCATTTT. Translated: CATSDGQHSNQPQHF.

A note on this clonotype: It may be a read error: a sequence one base away is much more abundant. This chain links TRBV9 with TRBJ2-3; 9 bases map to TRBD2. CDR1 and CDR2 (germline): SGDLS, YYNGEE. The CDR3 is 18 amino acids. This chain's CDR3 is CASSVGSGGPLAGDAQYF. The CDR3 DNA sequence: TGTGCCAGCAGCGTAGGCAGCGGGGGGCCCTTAGCAGGAGATGCGCAGTATTTT.

The genes are TRBV10-3 and TRBJ2-7; TRBD1 matches 10 bases. The germline V gene encodes CDR1 ENHRY and CDR2 SYGVKD. V was clipped by 2 bases and J by 5 bases; unmatched bases: 9. The CDR3 runs to 16 residues. The CDR3 nucleotides read TGTGCCATCAGTGAGGCGACAGGGGGCGCATCCGACGAGCAGTACTTC. Translating gives CAISEATGGASDEQYF.

CDR3 protein: CASSLDGDSSYEQYF. In nucleotides, the CDR3 is TGTGCCAGCAGTTTAGATGGGGACAGCTCCTACGAGCAGTACTTC. The chain joins TRBV12-3 or TRBV12-4 to TRBJ2-7, with 7 nucleotides matching TRBD1. The J segment lost 0 bases and the V segment lost 1 base, leaving 3 bases of the junction unmatched. This CDR3 comprises 15 residues.

With respect to this clonotype: A junction end diverges from the germline sequence, so it may reflect a read error. The CDR3 DNA is TGCGCCAGCAGCTTAACAGTCGAGAACACTGAAGCTTTCTTT. The encoded protein is CASSLTVENTEAFF. The rearrangement joins TRBV7-3 to TRBJ1-1; D gene unclear. This CDR3 is 14 amino acids long. CDR1 and CDR2 (germline): SGHTA, FQGTGA.

The chain joins TRBV9 to TRBJ1-5; D remains unclear. Germline V gives CDR1 SGDLS, CDR2 YYNGEE. V dropped 3 bases and J dropped 0 bases, with 7 bases sitting between them. The CDR3 has 14 amino acids. The CDR3 nucleotides read TGTGCCAGCAGCGCAAGTGTTAGCAATCAGCCCCAGCATTTT. It encodes CASSASVSNQPQHF.

V usage is TRBV15 and J usage is TRBJ1-5; TRBD1 might be the D (5 bases). CDR3 length equals 15 residues. Germline V gene sequence: CDR1 LNHNV, CDR2 YYDKDF (reference sequence). Trimming left V 0 bases short and J 11 bases short, with 17 bases between. CDR3 nucleotide sequence: TGTGCCACCAGCAGAGATCTGGGGCAGGGCTGGGCCCAGCATTTT. Translating gives CATSRDLGQGWAQHF.

The chain is built from TRBV29-1 and TRBJ1-2, with no clear D. CDR3 size: 10 residues. V was shortened by 5 bases and J by 5 bases, with 6 bases between the two germline ends. Germline-derived CDR1 and CDR2 are SQVTM and ANQGSEA. CDR3 amino acids: CSVPEYGYTF. CDR3 DNA sequence: TGCAGCGTTCCCGAATATGGCTACACCTTC.